These T cell receptor beta chains were read from a single sample in a study of T cell repertoires in cytomegalovirus infection. Using its own MiXCR run on the reads, TCRdb lists one record per CDR3 protein. The data hold roughly 700,000 distinct CDR3 sequences, with around a third observed a single time. No antigen has been assigned to these receptors. Sequencing used cultured PBMCs, obtained from culture after CMV antigen stimulation. These receptor sequences come from a human donor in good health (CMV status not recorded). Some clones in this sample may be carry-over from other donors' samples. The CDR3 runs from the conserved cysteine through the conserved F or W. D genes are given only for firm matches. Expanded clones are given a class, and other clones once, few, many or no size at all.

J gene	D gene	V gene	clone size	CDR3 protein	CDR3 DNA
TRBJ1-2	TRBD1	TRBV12-3/TRBV12-4	NA	CASSPTGLLLGYTF	TGTGCCAGCAGTCCGACAGGGCTTCTTTTAGGCTACACCTTC
TRBJ2-7	TRBD2	TRBV12-3/TRBV12-4	many	CASSPTSGGSYEQYF	TGTGCCAGCAGTCCGACTAGCGGGGGTTCCTACGAGCAGTACTTC
TRBJ1-2	NA	TRBV6-5	few	CASSKLGRRADYTF	TGTGCCAGCAGTAAACTAGGGAGACGAGCTGACTACACCTTC
TRBJ1-6	NA	TRBV7-8	NA	CASSQSDNSPLHF	TGTGCCAGCAGCCAAAGTGATAATTCACCCCTCCACTTT
TRBJ2-1	NA	TRBV7-9	few	CASNHRTGYNEQFF	TGTGCCAGCAATCACCGTACAGGATACAATGAGCAGTTCTTC
TRBJ2-1	TRBD2	TRBV10-3	NA	CAISGGIGRDEQFF	TGTGCCATCAGTGGGGGAATAGGGAGGGATGAGCAGTTCTTC
TRBJ1-6	NA	TRBV7-6	few	CASSLGDNNSPLHF	TGTGCCAGCAGCTTAGGGGACAACAATTCACCCCTCCACTTT
TRBJ2-1	TRBD2	TRBV10-3	NA	CAISKADSGISYNEQFF	TGTGCCATCAGTAAGGCTGATAGCGGGATTTCCTACAATGAGCAGTTCTTC
TRBJ1-1	NA	TRBV19	NA	CASSITGGSLAFF	TGTGCCAGTAGTATCACGGGGGGCTCGCTGGCTTTCTTT
TRBJ1-5	NA	TRBV12-3/TRBV12-4	NA	CASSLIYQPQHF	TGTGCCAGCAGTTTAATATATCAGCCCCAGCATTTT
TRBJ2-3	NA	TRBV12-5	few	CASGPVPTDTQYF	TGTGCTAGTGGTCCCGTCCCCACAGATACGCAGTATTTT
TRBJ2-3	NA	TRBV28	few	CAGGVPDTQYF	TGTGCCGGAGGGGTCCCAGATACGCAGTATTTT
TRBJ2-5	NA	TRBV6-6	NA	CASSSPRGTGGEETQYF	TGTGCCAGCAGTTCGCCCCGGGGAACGGGCGGGGAAGAGACCCAGTACTTC
TRBJ2-5	NA	TRBV7-2	many	CASSLRTVEETQYF	TGTGCCAGCAGCCTTAGGACAGTCGAAGAGACCCAGTACTTC
TRBJ2-3	NA	TRBV29-1	NA	CSPLDGGHGTDTQYF	TGCAGCCCCTTGGATGGGGGGCACGGGACAGATACGCAGTATTTT
TRBJ2-3	NA	TRBV19	few	CASSIGSSTDTQYF	TGTGCCAGTAGTATTGGGAGCAGCACAGATACGCAGTATTTT
TRBJ1-1	NA	TRBV12-5	few	CASGLSGSLTEAFF	TGTGCTAGTGGTTTGTCAGGTTCGCTGACTGAAGCTTTCTTT
TRBJ1-2	TRBD1	TRBV7-2	few	CASSLGDSANYGYTF	TGTGCCAGCAGTTTGGGGGACAGCGCTAACTATGGCTACACCTTC
TRBJ2-3	TRBD2	TRBV19	NA	CASSSGSRTDTQYF	TGTGCCAGTAGTAGCGGGAGTAGAACAGATACGCAGTATTTT
TRBJ1-2	NA	TRBV4-1	few	CASSQVGDAYGYTF	TGCGCCAGCAGCCAAGTCGGGGACGCCTATGGCTACACCTTC
TRBJ1-2	NA	TRBV7-9	few	CASSRSGTLIYGYTF	TGTGCCAGCAGCCGCTCGGGCACCTTGATCTATGGCTACACCTTC
TRBJ2-7	TRBD2	TRBV7-2	NA	CASFPAGGSSYEQYF	TGTGCCAGCTTCCCCGCGGGGGGGAGCTCCTACGAGCAGTACTTC
TRBJ1-1	NA	TRBV10-2	NA	CASVLRVGSNTEAFF	TGCGCCAGCGTCCTTAGAGTAGGCTCGAACACTGAAGCTTTCTTT
TRBJ2-1	TRBD2	TRBV5-1	few	CASRFGEPRALAGGGGMYNEQFF	TGCGCCAGCAGGTTCGGCGAGCCTCGAGCACTAGCGGGAGGAGGGGGGATGTACAATGAGCAGTTCTTC
TRBJ1-2	NA	TRBV5-4	NA	CASSFNGFYGYTF	TGTGCCAGCAGCTTTAACGGGTTTTATGGCTACACCTTC
TRBJ2-1	NA	TRBV12-3/TRBV12-4	NA	CASSPGQEQFF	TGTGCCAGCAGCCCCGGTCAAGAGCAGTTCTTC
TRBJ2-1	NA	TRBV7-6	many	CASSLAGASGSYNEQFF	TGTGCCAGCAGCTTAGCGGGGGCTAGCGGCTCATACAATGAGCAGTTCTTC
TRBJ2-3	TRBD1	TRBV15	NA	CATSSWTGPDTQYF	TGTGCCACCAGCAGCTGGACAGGGCCAGATACGCAGTATTTT
TRBJ1-1	NA	TRBV6-2/TRBV6-3	NA	CASSYRTTGWTEAFF	TGTGCCAGCAGTTACAGGACAACAGGGTGGACTGAAGCTTTCTTT
TRBJ2-1	NA	TRBV7-8	few	CASAPYIAAYNEQFF	TGTGCCAGCGCTCCTTATATAGCAGCCTACAATGAGCAGTTCTTC
TRBJ1-1	NA	TRBV12-3/TRBV12-4	many	CASSLIPQGYMNTEAFF	TGTGCCAGCAGTTTAATCCCACAGGGATATATGAACACTGAAGCTTTCTTT
TRBJ2-5	NA	TRBV6-1	few	CASISAYGRQETQYF	TGTGCCAGCATCTCCGCGTACGGCAGACAAGAGACCCAGTACTTC
TRBJ1-2	NA	TRBV6-1	NA	CASSGTHKDYGYTF	TGTGCCAGCAGTGGGACACACAAAGACTATGGCTACACCTTC
TRBJ2-3	NA	TRBV7-2	many	CASRRGLFTDTQYF	TGTGCCAGCCGACGGGGACTTTTCACAGATACGCAGTATTTT
TRBJ1-1	NA	TRBV29-1	NA	CSAGGDTEAFF	TGCAGCGCCGGGGGGGACACTGAAGCTTTCTTT
TRBJ2-1	NA	TRBV7-8	NA	CASSIQPVSYNEQFF	TGTGCCAGCAGCATCCAACCGGTCTCCTACAATGAGCAGTTCTTC
TRBJ2-4	NA	TRBV18	NA	CASSRQPGGNIQYF	TGTGCCAGCTCAAGACAGCCCGGTGGAAACATTCAGTACTTC
TRBJ2-1	TRBD2	TRBV24-1	NA	CATSDLGSGGTSSYNEQFF	TGTGCCACCAGTGATTTGGGTAGCGGGGGGACGAGCTCCTACAATGAGCAGTTCTTC
TRBJ1-2	NA	TRBV4-1	NA	CASSQDSGALYGYTF	TGCGCCAGCAGCCAAGACTCTGGGGCCCTTTATGGCTACACCTTC
TRBJ2-7	NA	TRBV10-3	NA	CAISEYRYEQYF	TGTGCCATCAGTGAGTATCGGTACGAGCAGTACTTC